The 11 T cell receptor beta chains below all came from one sample that was sequenced in a study of T-cell memory formation after mild COVID-19 (dated by TCRdb to the early 2020s). The library was made by 5' RACE. Data came from an Illumina NovaSeq 6000. TCRdb applied fastp at Q25 and MiXCR to the public reads, then kept only in-frame beta chains. Rows merge per CDR3 protein into single entries with the most common DNA and genes. Here the sample has about 420,000 distinct CDR3 sequences; less than 25% occur a single time. Less than 15% of the sample lies in the top ten. The sample was PBMCs or a T cell subset sorted from them (not recorded which). Receptor source: an adult woman who had mild COVID-19 (a few samples of this study predate the infection). The sample titles of this study are shuffled in the database, so cell type and time point are left out; the donor was told from shared clones.

This clonotype was detected a few times. The rearrangement uses TRBV7-2 and TRBJ1-5, with D maybe TRBD1 (5 bases). Trimming removed 1 base at V and 7 bases at J, with 14 bases between. CDR1 is SGHTA, CDR2 FQGNSA, per germline. This CDR3 has 15 residues. The CDR3 sequence is CASSLGVREGQPQHF. CDR3 nucleotide sequence: TGTGCCAGCAGCTTAGGGGTCAGGGAGGGACAGCCCCAGCATTTT.

Only a few counts were recorded for this clonotype. The V gene is TRBV13, the J gene TRBJ2-2; TRBD2 is a possible D gene (5 bases). CDR3 length equals 14 residues. V was shortened by 4 bases and J by 5 bases, with 11 bases between the two germline ends. Germline values: CDR1 PRHDT, CDR2 FYEKMQ (reference sequence). The CDR3 protein is CASSSPSGTGELFF. CDR3 nucleotides: TGTGCCAGCAGCTCACCCTCGGGGACCGGGGAGCTGTTTTTT.

V and J are TRBV30 and TRBJ2-2, with 9 nucleotides matching TRBD2. From germline, CDR1 is GTSNPN and CDR2 SVGIG (reference sequence). J lost 5 bases, V lost 5 bases, and 12 bases had no gene match. CDR3 length: 16 amino acids. This chain's CDR3 is CAWLDGSSGVTGELFF. The DNA of the CDR3 is TGTGCCTGGCTCGACGGGTCTAGCGGGGTAACCGGGGAGCTGTTTTTT.

The chain couples TRBV24-1 to TRBJ2-6; D gene unclear. V shed 4 bases and J shed 0 bases, with 15 bases lying between them. The CDR3 is made up of 18 amino acids. Germline V gives CDR1 KGHDR, CDR2 SFDVKD. The CDR3, as DNA: TGTGCCACCAGTGACCCTTCTGGGTTCGGCTCTGGGGCCAACGTCCTGACTTTC. As protein: CATSDPSGFGSGANVLTF.

The J gene is TRBJ2-7, the V gene TRBV20-1; TRBD2 agrees at 12 bases. V was clipped by 3 bases and J by 4 bases; unmatched bases: 7. Germline CDR1 and CDR2: DFQATT and SNEGSKA (reference sequence). This CDR3 is built from 15 residues. This CDR3 is CSARRSSGRAYEQYF. As DNA, the CDR3 is TGCAGTGCTAGGCGTTCTAGCGGGAGGGCGTACGAGCAGTACTTC.

At least ten counts were recorded for this clonotype. CDR3 in amino acids: CASSTDRGYEQYF. CDR3 sequence (DNA): TGTGCCAGCAGTACCGACAGGGGCTACGAGCAGTACTTC. The chain carries TRBV12-3 or TRBV12-4 and TRBJ2-7, with 8 bases fitting TRBD1. The CDR3 spans 13 residues. V shed 5 bases and J 3 bases; nucleotides not matched to a gene: 3.

Only a few counts were recorded for this clonotype. The chain is built from TRBV20-1 and TRBJ1-5, with 8 nucleotides matching TRBD1. V shed 3 bases and J 6 bases; nucleotides not matched to a gene: 4. CDR1 is DFQATT, CDR2 SNEGSKA, per germline (reference sequence). The CDR3 is 13 residues long. The CDR3 protein is CSASPGGRQPQHF. CDR3 sequence (DNA): TGCAGTGCTAGCCCAGGGGGCCGTCAGCCCCAGCATTTT.

This clonotype was found a few times. The chain has TRBV12-3 or TRBV12-4 and TRBJ1-2; D might be TRBD1 (5 bases). The V gene lost 10 bases and the J gene lost 1 base, with 22 bases spanning the gap. The length of the CDR3 is 16 residues. The DNA for the CDR3 is TGTGCCACCAGAAACCCCCGGGACGGAGTTAACTATGGCTACACCTTC. It codes for CATRNPRDGVNYGYTF.

CDR3 bases: TGCGCCAGCAGCCAAGTCTCTGGGCTGGGGGTCCCCGAGTTCTTC. Translation: CASSQVSGLGVPEFF. V gene TRBV4-1 combines with J gene TRBJ2-1; TRBD1 or TRBD2 may be the D gene (5 bases each). This CDR3 comprises 15 residues. Germline loops: CDR1 MGHRA, CDR2 YSYEKL. The V and J ends lost 1 base and 14 bases respectively, with 21 bases between them.

The genes are TRBV5-1 and TRBJ2-3; TRBD2 aligns across 12 bases. Germline V gene lookup returns CDR1 SGHRS and CDR2 YFSETQ. The CDR3 sequence is 14 residues long. The J segment lost 2 bases and the V segment lost 9 bases, leaving 4 bases of the junction unmatched. As DNA, the CDR3 is TGCGCCACCACTAGCGGGAGGTACACAGATACGCAGTATTTT. Its protein is CATTSGRYTDTQYF.

The chain combines TRBV7-2 with TRBJ1-1; the D gene is possibly TRBD1 (5 bases). In germline, CDR1 is SGHTA, CDR2 FQGNSA. CDR3 length: 16 residues. Trimming took off 8 bases at V and 0 bases at J, with 19 bases between the two ends. The CDR3 sequence: CASVDSRQSLNTEAFF. The CDR3 DNA follows: TGTGCCAGCGTTGACTCCCGACAGTCCTTGAACACTGAAGCTTTCTTT.